This is a list of T cell receptor beta chains from one sample in a study of T cell responses to AZD1222 COVID-19 vaccine. The table came from immunoSEQ multiplex PCR; TCRdb's copy has only in-frame clones and leaves some out. Here the sample spans about 75,000 clones, roughly 88% being singletons. The sequencing used peripheral blood, collected 28 days after the second dose of the MenACWY control vaccine. These receptors all come from an adult who received the MenACWY meningococcal vaccine as a control. Both conserved end residues are part of each CDR3. A D gene is named only where the DNA matches it firmly. The size entry is marked missing in some rows and otherwise reads once, few, many or a size class.

length	V	size	J	D	DNA	CDR3
11	TRBV7-2	NA	TRBJ2-7	NA	TGTGCCAGCAGCTTAAGGGACGAGCAGTACTTC	CASSLRDEQYF
15	TRBV19	NA	TRBJ2-3	NA	TGTGCCAGTAGTATGTCCGCGTCTAGCACAGATACGCAGTATTTT	CASSMSASSTDTQYF
15	TRBV5-1	NA	TRBJ1-4	TRBD1	TGCGCCAGCAGCTTATCCGGCAGGGGGGATGAAAAACTGTTTTTT	CASSLSGRGDEKLFF
16	TRBV2	few	TRBJ1-1	TRBD1	TGTGCCAGCAGTGGGAATACAGGGGGCTGGGACACTGAAGCTTTCTTT	CASSGNTGGWDTEAFF
12	TRBV6-5	NA	TRBJ2-7	TRBD1	TGTGCCAGCAGCCGGACAGGGAACGAGCAGTACTTC	CASSRTGNEQYF
15	TRBV4-2	once	TRBJ2-5	TRBD1	TGTGCCAGCAGCCGCGGACAGGGCTCCCAAGAGACCCAGTACTTC	CASSRGQGSQETQYF
18	TRBV4-3	NA	TRBJ1-4	TRBD1	TGCGCCAGCAGCCAAGATCCCCGACGGACAGGGGGTCGTGAAAAACTGTTTTTT	CASSQDPRRTGGREKLFF
14	TRBV6-5	NA	TRBJ1-2	TRBD1	TGTGCCAGCATTGCCGGGACAGGGAGCTATGGCTACACCTTC	CASIAGTGSYGYTF
15	TRBV9	NA	TRBJ2-1	NA	TGTGCCAGCAGCAGTCAGGGTAACACCTACAATGAGCAGTTCTTC	CASSSQGNTYNEQFF
14	TRBV28	NA	TRBJ1-2	NA	TGTGCCAGCAGCGAATCGGACGGAGTATGGGGCTACACCTTC	CASSESDGVWGYTF
16	TRBV5-1	NA	TRBJ2-1	TRBD2	TGCGCCAGCAGCTCGAATGTGGCGGGGGGGACGAATGAGCAGTTCTTC	CASSSNVAGGTNEQFF
16	TRBV2	NA	TRBJ1-5	NA	TGTGCCAGCAGTGAACACCGGGAAATAATCAATCAGCCCCAGCATTTT	CASSEHREIINQPQHF
16	TRBV2	NA	TRBJ1-3	NA	TGTGCCAGCAGTGGGGGGGTGGCTGACTCTGGAAACACCATATATTTT	CASSGGVADSGNTIYF
13	TRBV24-1	large	TRBJ1-5	NA	TGTGCCACCAGTGAAGGGGAAAATCAGCCCCAGCATTTT	CATSEGENQPQHF
15	TRBV9	once	TRBJ2-2	TRBD1	TGTGCCAGCAGCGTATCAGGGGGCAGGGGCGGGGAGCTGTTTTTT	CASSVSGGRGGELFF
16	TRBV25-1	NA	TRBJ1-5	TRBD1	TGTGCCAGCAGTGAAGGAGGGGACAGGGGGATTCAGCCCCAGCATTTT	CASSEGGDRGIQPQHF
15	TRBV4-2	NA	TRBJ1-5	NA	TGTGCCAGCAGCCAAGATGGCGGGGACCCATGGCCCCAGCATTTT	CASSQDGGDPWPQHF